Listed below are T cell receptor beta chains from one sample, sequenced in a study of blood T cell repertoires in COVID-19. Assay: immunoSEQ multiplex PCR; the TCRdb copy retains only in-frame clones and omits some. The sample lists more than 300,000 clones, 85% to 90% seen once, with about 6% in the top ten. The sequenced sample consisted of peripheral blood. The receptors derive from a woman aged 45-65 years with COVID-19, enrolled during active disease. Each CDR3 is given with its conserved first and last residue. The D gene is left open where the match is weak. Clone size, where shown, is once, few, many, or a class for clones that have expanded.

14,TRBJ1-1,TRBV7-3,NA,NA,TGTGCCAGCAGCTTAAAGCAGGGCACCACTGAAGCTTTCTTT,CASSLKQGTTEAFF
14,TRBJ1-5,TRBV30,TRBD1,NA,TGTGCCTGGACCGAGGGACAGCACAATCAGCCCCAGCATTTT,CAWTEGQHNQPQHF
16,TRBJ2-3,TRBV2,TRBD2,NA,TGTGCCAGCATGGGACTAGCGGGACATAGCACAGATACGCAGTATTTT,CASMGLAGHSTDTQYF
16,TRBJ2-7,TRBV15,NA,NA,TGTGCCACCAGCAGAGATCGGGGGGCAATGTCCTACGAGCAGTACTTC,CATSRDRGAMSYEQYF
15,TRBJ2-1,TRBV12-5,TRBD2,NA,TGTGCTAGTGGTCCCGGGACTAGCGGGAGGTATGAGCAGTTCTTC,CASGPGTSGRYEQFF
12,TRBJ1-2,TRBV11-2,NA,NA,TGTGCCAGCAGCTTCAACAGCTATGGCTACACCTTC,CASSFNSYGYTF
14,TRBJ2-7,TRBV14,TRBD2,NA,TGTGCCAGCAGCCTAGTGGGACTAGCTGACGAGCAGTACTTC,CASSLVGLADEQYF
13,TRBJ1-2,TRBV18,NA,NA,TGTGCCAGCTCAACAGGTTCCAACTATGGCTACACCTTC,CASSTGSNYGYTF
15,TRBJ1-3,TRBV19,NA,NA,TGTGCCAGTAGTAGTGACCGGAGCTCTGGAAACACCATATATTTT,CASSSDRSSGNTIYF
15,TRBJ2-7,TRBV30,TRBD2,few,TGTGCCTGGAGTGGGCGGCGGGAGAACTACGGCGAGCAGTACTTC,CAWSGRRENYGEQYF
15,TRBJ1-2,TRBV19,TRBD1,NA,TGTGCCAGTAGTATAGAGTACAGGGGAGGCGATGGCTACACCTTC,CASSIEYRGGDGYTF
14,TRBJ2-7,TRBV2,NA,NA,TGTGCCAGCAGTTCCGGGACACTCTCCTACGAGCAGTACTTC,CASSSGTLSYEQYF
16,TRBJ2-7,TRBV27,NA,NA,TGTGCCAGCAGCCCCCAATCCCGGGGAGCGGGCTACGAGCAGTACTTC,CASSPQSRGAGYEQYF
12,TRBJ2-5,TRBV15,NA,NA,TGTGCCACCAGCAGAGATTGGGCCACCAAGTACTTC,CATSRDWATKYF
16,TRBJ1-6,TRBV5-6,TRBD1,NA,TGTGCCAGCAGCTATGGCACAGGGGGAGGTAATTCACCCCTCCACTTT,CASSYGTGGGNSPLHF
15,TRBJ2-7,TRBV5-4,TRBD2,NA,TGTGCCAGCAGCTTGGCTACTAGCGGGAGGTACGAGCAGTACTTC,CASSLATSGRYEQYF
17,TRBJ2-2,TRBV10-3,TRBD2,NA,TGTGCCATCAGGGGCGGACTAGCGGGGCCGAACACCGGGGAGCTGTTTTTT,CAIRGGLAGPNTGELFF
12,TRBJ1-5,TRBV6-5,NA,few,TGTGCCAGCAAGGGGGGGAATCAGCCCCAGCATTTT,CASKGGNQPQHF
16,TRBJ2-1,TRBV27,TRBD2,NA,TGTGCCAGCAGTTTCTCAAGGACTAGCGGAACCAATGAGCAGTTCTTC,CASSFSRTSGTNEQFF
13,TRBJ1-2,TRBV21-1,NA,once,TGTGCCAGCAGCAAGCGGCAGAACTATGGCTACACCTTC,CASSKRQNYGYTF
13,TRBJ2-1,TRBV7-3,NA,NA,TGTGCCAGCAGCTTAAGGGCCCTAGCGGAGCAGTTCTTC,CASSLRALAEQFF
16,TRBJ1-2,TRBV10-1,NA,NA,TGCGCCAGCAGTGAAGGAGCCCTACTACCCGCCTGGGGCTACACCTTC,CASSEGALLPAWGYTF
13,TRBJ1-1,TRBV4-2,NA,NA,TGTGCCAGCAGTGACAACCGGAACGCTGAAGCTTTCTTT,CASSDNRNAEAFF
15,TRBJ1-2,TRBV4-3,NA,NA,TGCGCCAGCAGCCAAGATAGCCGGGGTGACTATGGCTACACCTTC,CASSQDSRGDYGYTF
15,TRBJ2-7,TRBV7-6,NA,NA,TGTGCCAGCAGCTTAGGTATCGGAGGATCCTACGAGCAGTACTTC,CASSLGIGGSYEQYF
14,TRBJ2-7,TRBV11-1,TRBD1,NA,TGTGCCAGCAGCCCCCCGGACAGGGGATACGAGCAGTACTTC,CASSPPDRGYEQYF
16,TRBJ1-2,TRBV16,TRBD1,NA,TGTGCCAGCAGCCAATTGGCAGGGGGCCTCGACTTTGGCTACACCTTC,CASSQLAGGLDFGYTF
16,TRBJ2-3,TRBV4-2,TRBD2,NA,TGTGCCAGCAGCCAAGTGTTAAGTCGGGAGGCAGATACGCAGTATTTT,CASSQVLSREADTQYF